This T cell receptor (beta chain) was identified in a study of HIV-infected patients and healthy controls. The repertoire came from unfractionated whole blood and reflected all unsorted peripheral T cells. The J segment lost 0 bases and the V segment lost 5 bases, leaving 7 bases of the junction unmatched. This CDR3 has 15 amino acids. Germline V gene data show CDR1 as DFQATT and CDR2 as SNEGSKA (reference sequence). Around 500 ng RNA was reverse transcribed with alpha and beta constant-region primers. Separate chain-specific third strand synthesis with multiplexing indices produced the alpha and beta libraries. A single record per CDR3 protein comes from TCRdb applying MiXCR to the 5' RACE reads. The sample holds 350 to 450 distinct CDR3 sequences; approximately 71% are singletons and the top ten take roughly 60%. Comments on this clonotype: The library was built for alpha chains, so this beta chain is an off-target read and its size means little.

The V call is TRBV20-1, the J call TRBJ2-5; the match to TRBD1 covers 9 bases. This receptor was taken from an adult with HIV infection. The input for sequencing was blood, taken before antiretroviral therapy. This CDR3 reads CSAGEQGAYQETQYF. The CDR3 nucleotides are TGCAGTGCTGGGGAACAGGGGGCTTACCAAGAGACCCAGTACTTC.